This TCR beta chain was retrieved from a study of OX40 agonist ivuxolimab in advanced cancers. Study information: People in dose escalation had one of these cancers: hepatocellular carcinoma, melanoma, renal cell or head and neck cancer.

Trimming at V came to 5 bases and at J to 8 bases, leaving 6 bases not matched to a gene. The CDR3 spans 15 residues. From germline, CDR1 is SEHNR and CDR2 FQNEAQ (reference sequence). Profiling relied on immunoSEQ multiplex PCR, and the TCRdb table lists in-frame clones only, not all of them. The sample has about 83,000 clones, around 93% seen once. Study-wide points: Several nonresponders also turned out to have low normalized T-cell clonal expansion.

Notes on this clone: The antigen is not known.

The sampling schedule covered blood at baseline, cycle 4 day 1, and cycle 7 day 1. This rearrangement joins TRBV7-9 to TRBJ2-2; TRBD1 matches at 12 bases. This TCR came from an adult with an advanced solid tumor such as melanoma, head and neck, liver or kidney cancer. Here the sequenced sample was CD4+ or CD8+ T cells sorted from blood, taken in a trial of the OX40 agonist ivuxolimab. CDR3 in amino acids: CASSPGQGARGELFF. CDR3 nucleotide sequence: TGTGCCAGCAGCCCGGGACAGGGGGCGCGAGGGGAGCTGTTTTTT.